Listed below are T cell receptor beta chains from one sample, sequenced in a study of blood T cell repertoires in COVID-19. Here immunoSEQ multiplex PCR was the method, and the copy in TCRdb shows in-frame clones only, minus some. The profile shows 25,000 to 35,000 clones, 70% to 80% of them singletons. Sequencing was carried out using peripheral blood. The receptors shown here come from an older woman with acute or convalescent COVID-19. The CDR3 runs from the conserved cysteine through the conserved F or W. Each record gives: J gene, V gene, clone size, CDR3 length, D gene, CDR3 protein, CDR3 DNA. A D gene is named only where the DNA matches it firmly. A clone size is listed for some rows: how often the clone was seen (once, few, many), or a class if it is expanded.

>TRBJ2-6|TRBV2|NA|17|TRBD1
CASSGQGAGLGANVLTF
TGTGCCAGCAGCGGTCAGGGGGCTGGTCTTGGGGCCAACGTCCTGACTTTC
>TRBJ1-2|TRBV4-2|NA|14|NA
CASSPSGGNYGYTF
TGTGCCAGCAGCCCCTCGGGAGGTAACTATGGCTACACCTTC
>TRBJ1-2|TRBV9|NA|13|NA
CASSVVSSGGYTF
TGTGCCAGCAGCGTAGTCTCGAGCGGCGGCTACACCTTC
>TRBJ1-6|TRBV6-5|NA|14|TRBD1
CASSYSTGRSPLHF
TGTGCCAGCAGTTACTCGACAGGGCGGTCACCCCTCCACTTT
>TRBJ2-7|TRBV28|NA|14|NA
CASRGGLAAYEQYF
TGTGCCAGCAGAGGGGGTCTAGCGGCCTACGAGCAGTACTTC
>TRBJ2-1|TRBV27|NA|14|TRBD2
CASSRLAGVNEQFF
TGTGCCAGCAGCCGACTAGCGGGGGTTAATGAGCAGTTCTTC
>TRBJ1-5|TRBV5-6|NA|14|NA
CASSLRRYDQPQHF
TGTGCCAGCAGCTTGCGCAGGTACGATCAGCCCCAGCATTTT
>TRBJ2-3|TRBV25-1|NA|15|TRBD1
CASTVGQGATDTQYF
TGTGCCAGCACCGTCGGACAGGGGGCCACAGATACGCAGTATTTT
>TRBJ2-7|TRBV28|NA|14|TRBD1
CASSHVQGDYEQYF
TGTGCCAGCAGCCACGTCCAGGGGGACTACGAGCAGTACTTC
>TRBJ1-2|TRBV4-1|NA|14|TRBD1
CASSQPGTGYGYTF
TGCGCCAGCAGCCAGCCCGGGACAGGCTATGGCTACACCTTC
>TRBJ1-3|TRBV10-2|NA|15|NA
CATQPPGNSGNTIYF
TGCGCCACCCAGCCCCCGGGAAACTCTGGAAACACCATATATTTT
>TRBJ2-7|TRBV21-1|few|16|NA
CASIPVVGVGTREQYF
NA
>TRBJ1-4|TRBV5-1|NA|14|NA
CASSWDITNEKLFF
TGCGCCAGCAGCTGGGACATTACTAATGAAAAACTGTTTTTT